This TCR beta chain was obtained from a study of blood T cell repertoires in COVID-19. Researchers sorted participants into cohorts using their self-reported clinical history. Per the authors' pipeline: Researchers report that nucleated cell counts were estimated from reference gene primer amplification. The protocol was immunoSEQ multiplex PCR, while the TCRdb copy is restricted to in-frame clones and leaves out a portion. V and J calls and clone size are copied from that table; D and trimming were computed from the DNA. The data show over 50,000 clones, 80% to 90% seen once. This clone was detected a few times. Germline V CDR1 and CDR2: LNHDA, SQIVND (reference sequence). V lost 0 bases to trimming and J lost 0 bases, with 6 bases between them. The CDR3 spans 15 residues.

This chain joins TRBV19 and TRBJ1-3, with D unclear. Specimen: PBMCs or T cells enriched from blood (not recorded which). The TCR originated in a woman aged 40-49 years with acute COVID-19. Written as DNA, the CDR3 is TGTGCCAGTAGTATAGACCGCTACTCTGGAAACACCATATATTTT. Translated, it gives CASSIDRYSGNTIYF.